This T cell receptor (beta chain) was obtained from a study of B cell selection in AIRE deficiency. Overall study results and limits: Roughly 31% of healthy-donor shared Treg TCRbeta sequences appeared in patient Tconv cells. Shared Treg sequences had shorter CDR3s, biased toward rearrangements with few non-templated insertions.

TCRdb's table, derived via immunoSEQ multiplex PCR, lists solely in-frame clones and lacks some. The table shows approximately 24,000 clones, with less than 97% occurring only once. In the case of this clone: What it recognizes is unknown.

Sorting defined conventional CD4 T cells as CD4+CD127+. Germline CDR1 reads SGHDT; CDR2 reads YYEEEE. The CDR3 is made up of 13 amino acids. V gave up 1 base and J gave up 14 bases, with 18 bases separating them. Sample: CD4+CD127+ conventional T cells sorted from PBMCs. The chain uses TRBV5-6 and TRBJ1-2; D possibly corresponds to TRBD1 (5 bases). The origin of this receptor is a human donor in good health. CDR3 in DNA: TGTGCCAGCAGCTTGTCCGGGACTCAAAAGAGGACCTTC. Translation gives CASSLSGTQKRTF. Variable domain in full (rest from reference TRBV5-6 and TRBJ1-2): DAGVTQSPTHLIKTRGQQVTLRCSPKSGHDTVSWYQQALGQGPQFIFQYYEEEERQRGNFPDRFSGHQFPNYSSELNVNALLLGDSALYLCASSLSGTQKRTFGSGTRLTVV.